Following are 12 T cell receptor beta chains from one sample sequenced in a study of T cells after posttransplantation cyclophosphamide. Only in-frame clones appear in the TCRdb table, and some are missing; sequencing was by immunoSEQ multiplex PCR. The profile shows 3,000 to 4,000 clones, 65% to 85% of them singletons. Sequencing was performed on CD8+ T cells sorted from bone marrow. Receptors originate from a woman aged 55-70 years in good health, CMV-negative, and a related stem cell transplant donor.

About this clone itself: Compared with germline, one end of the junction differs, possibly owing to a read error. The chain links TRBV5-1 to TRBJ2-3, with TRBD1 matching over 8 bases. Germline CDR1 reads SGHRS; CDR2 reads YFSETQ. There are 14 residues in the CDR3. The CDR3 nucleotides read TGCGCCAGCAGTCTGGACAGGGCCGACAGATACGCAGTATTT. Translating gives CASSLDRADRYAVF.

V and J are TRBV7-2 and TRBJ2-1; D is unresolved. V was clipped by 4 bases and J by 9 bases, with 10 bases between them. CDR3 size: 12 residues. The V gene's germline CDR1 is SGHTA and CDR2 FQGNSA. The CDR3 nucleotides read TGTGCCAGCAGCTCTACCTACGGTGAGCAGTTCTTC. This encodes CASSSTYGEQFF. The variable domain in full, with the rest retrieved from reference TRBV7-2 and TRBJ2-1, is GAGVSQSPSNKVTEKGKDVELRCDPISGHTALYWYRQSLGQGLEFLIYFQGNSAPDKSGLPSDRFSAERTGGSVSTLTIQRTQQEDSAVYLCASSSTYGEQFFGPGTRLTVL.

The rearrangement links TRBV6-1 to TRBJ1-2; D call uncertain. The CDR3 spans 14 residues. The germline V and J ends were trimmed by 0 bases and 4 bases, with 9 bases remaining between them. CDR1 is MNHNS and CDR2 is SASEGT in the germline V gene. The chain's CDR3 is CASSEARRSYGYTF. The CDR3 DNA reads as TGTGCCAGCAGTGAAGCGCGGAGGTCCTATGGCTACACCTTC.

The V and J genes are TRBV6-1 and TRBJ1-2, with a possible D match to TRBD1 (6 bases). Germline V gene sequence: CDR1 MNHNS, CDR2 SASEGT. With 6 bases removed from V and 4 bases from J, the gap between germline ends came to 15 bases. The CDR3 has 14 amino acids. CDR3 sequence reads: CASRGAGSGYGYTF. CDR3 in DNA: TGTGCCAGCAGGGGGGCCGGTTCGGGCTATGGCTACACCTTC.

This clone turned up a few times. The gene calls are TRBV27 and TRBJ2-1; the D gene is possibly TRBD2 (6 bases). With 5 bases removed from V and 2 bases from J, the gap between germline ends came to 13 bases. The CDR3 is 15 amino acids. Germline-derived CDR1 and CDR2 are MNHEY and SMNVEV (reference sequence). Here the CDR3 reads CASSLSGGAYNEQFF. The CDR3 DNA follows: TGTGCCAGCAGTCTCAGCGGAGGGGCCTACAATGAGCAGTTCTTC.

V is TRBV7-6 and J is TRBJ2-7; the match to TRBD1 covers 9 bases. The length of the CDR3 is 14 residues. V shed 4 bases and J 5 bases; nucleotides not matched to a gene: 6. Per the germline V gene, CDR1 is SGHVS and CDR2 is FNYEAQ. The CDR3 coding sequence is TGTGCCAGCAGCTCCGGGACAGGGATGCACGAGCAGTACTTC. Its protein is CASSSGTGMHEQYF.

This chain connects TRBV6-6 to TRBJ1-1, with a tentative D call TRBD1 (6 bases). Trimming took off 2 bases at V and 3 bases at J, with 13 bases between the two ends. The CDR3 length is 15 residues. Germline CDR1 is MNHNY and CDR2 is SVGAGI (reference sequence). CDR3 nucleotides: TGTGCCAGCAGTTACAGGGCAGGGGAAGACACTGAAGCTTTCTTT. Encoded protein: CASSYRAGEDTEAFF.

This clone appeared a few times. The chain links TRBV7-3 to TRBJ2-1, with 10 bases aligning to TRBD2. Germline-derived CDR1 and CDR2 are SGHTA and FQGTGA. There are 18 residues in the CDR3. Unmatched junction bases numbered 5, after V lost 0 bases and J lost 0 bases. This chain's CDR3 is CASSLTLLAGDSYNEQFF. In DNA form, the CDR3 reads TGTGCCAGCAGCTTAACCCTCCTAGCGGGAGACTCCTACAATGAGCAGTTCTTC.

The V gene is TRBV2, the J gene TRBJ2-5; tentatively, D is TRBD1 (6 bases). CDR1 is SNHLY, CDR2 FYNNEI, per germline. The CDR3 extends over 15 amino acids. V shed 1 base and J shed 2 bases, with 11 bases lying between them. The CDR3 DNA reads TGTGCCAGCAGTGAAGTCGGCAGGGGACAAGAGACCCAGTACTTC. The encoded protein is CASSEVGRGQETQYF.

J is TRBJ2-7 and V is TRBV4-1; tentatively, D is TRBD2 (5 bases). Germline V gene data show CDR1 as MGHRA and CDR2 as YSYEKL. This CDR3 region has 14 residues. The V gene lost 5 bases and the J gene lost 3 bases, with 14 bases spanning the gap. DNA of the CDR3: TGCGCCAGCAGCTTTAGGGAGTCTGGCTACGAGCAGTACGTC. It encodes CASSFRESGYEQYV.

The chain combines TRBV5-1 with TRBJ2-1, with D perhaps matching TRBD1 (5 bases). CDR1 and CDR2 (germline): SGHRS, YFSETQ. The ends were cut back, 4 bases at V and 5 bases at J, with 13 bases in the middle. The CDR3 runs to 14 residues. This CDR3 is CASSPWTNNNEQFF. CDR3 nucleotide sequence: TGCGCCAGCAGCCCCTGGACAAACAACAATGAGCAGTTCTTC. Together with reference TRBV5-1 and TRBJ2-1, the CDR3 gives the full variable domain: KAGVTQTPRYLIKTRGQQVTLSCSPISGHRSVSWYQQTPGQGLQFLFEYFSETQRNKGNFPGRFSGRQFSNSRSEMNVSTLELGDSALYLCASSPWTNNNEQFFGPGTRLTVL.

The chain joins TRBV15 to TRBJ2-3; 9 bases line up with TRBD1. Unmatched junction bases numbered 16, after V lost 6 bases and J lost 0 bases. Per germline, CDR1 LNHNV and CDR2 YYDKDF (reference sequence). The CDR3 is 19 amino acids. The CDR3 loop is CATSPFPADRGFSTDTQYF. The CDR3, as DNA: TGTGCCACCAGTCCATTCCCTGCGGACAGGGGATTTAGCACAGATACGCAGTATTTT.